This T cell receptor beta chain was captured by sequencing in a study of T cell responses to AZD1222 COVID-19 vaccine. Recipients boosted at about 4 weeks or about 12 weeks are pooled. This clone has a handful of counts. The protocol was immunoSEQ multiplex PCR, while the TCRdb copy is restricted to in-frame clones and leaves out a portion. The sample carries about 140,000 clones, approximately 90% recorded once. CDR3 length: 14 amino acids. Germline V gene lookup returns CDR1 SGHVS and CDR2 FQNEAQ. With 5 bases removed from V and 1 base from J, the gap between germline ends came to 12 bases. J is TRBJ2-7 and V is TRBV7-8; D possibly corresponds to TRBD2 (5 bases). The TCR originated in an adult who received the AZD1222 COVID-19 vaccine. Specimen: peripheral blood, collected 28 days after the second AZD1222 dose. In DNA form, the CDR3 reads TGTGCCAGCAGCCAATGGGGAGCTTCCTACGAGCAGTACTTC. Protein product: CASSQWGASYEQYF.